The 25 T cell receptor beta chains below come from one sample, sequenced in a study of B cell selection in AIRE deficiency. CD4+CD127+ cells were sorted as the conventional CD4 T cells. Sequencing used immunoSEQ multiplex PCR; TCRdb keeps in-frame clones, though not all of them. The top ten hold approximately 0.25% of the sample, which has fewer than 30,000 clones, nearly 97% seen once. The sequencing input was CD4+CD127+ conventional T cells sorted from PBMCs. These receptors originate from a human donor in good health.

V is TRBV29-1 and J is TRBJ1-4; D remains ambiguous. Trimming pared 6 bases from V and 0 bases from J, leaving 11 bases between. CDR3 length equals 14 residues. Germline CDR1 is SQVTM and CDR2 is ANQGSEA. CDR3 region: CSVASGATNEKLFF. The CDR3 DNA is TGCAGCGTCGCCTCGGGTGCAACTAATGAAAAACTGTTTTTT.

CDR3 sequence (DNA): TGTGCCAGCAGTGACAGGGTTGGCAATCAGCCCCAGCATTTT. Amino acid sequence: CASSDRVGNQPQHF. This chain links TRBV2 with TRBJ1-5, with D tentatively TRBD1 (5 bases). Germline CDR1 reads SNHLY; CDR2 reads FYNNEI. With 3 bases removed from V and 2 bases from J, the gap between germline ends came to 8 bases. The CDR3 covers 14 residues.

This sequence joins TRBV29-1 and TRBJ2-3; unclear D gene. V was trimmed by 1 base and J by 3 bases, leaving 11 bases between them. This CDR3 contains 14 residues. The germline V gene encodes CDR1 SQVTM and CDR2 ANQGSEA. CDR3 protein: CSVEGFVRTDTQYF. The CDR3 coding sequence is TGCAGCGTTGAAGGGTTCGTACGAACAGATACGCAGTATTTT.

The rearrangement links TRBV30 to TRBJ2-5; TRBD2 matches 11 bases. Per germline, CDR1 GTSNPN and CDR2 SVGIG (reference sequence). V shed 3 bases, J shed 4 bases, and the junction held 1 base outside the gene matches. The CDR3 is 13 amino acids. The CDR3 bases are TGTGCCTGGAGAGGACTAGCGGGAGAGACCCAGTACTTC. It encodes CAWRGLAGETQYF.

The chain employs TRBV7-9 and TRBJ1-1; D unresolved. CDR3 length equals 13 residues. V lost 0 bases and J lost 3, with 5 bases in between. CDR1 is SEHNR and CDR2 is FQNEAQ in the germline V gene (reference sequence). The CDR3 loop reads CASSLAIYTEAFF. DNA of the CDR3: TGTGCCAGCAGCTTAGCGATATACACTGAAGCTTTCTTT.

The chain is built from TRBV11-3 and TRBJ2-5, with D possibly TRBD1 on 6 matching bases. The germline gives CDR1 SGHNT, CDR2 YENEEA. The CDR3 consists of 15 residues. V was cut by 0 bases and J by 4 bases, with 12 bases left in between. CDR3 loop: CASSLDPTGIETQYF. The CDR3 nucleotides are TGTGCCAGCAGCTTAGATCCCACAGGGATAGAGACCCAGTACTTC.

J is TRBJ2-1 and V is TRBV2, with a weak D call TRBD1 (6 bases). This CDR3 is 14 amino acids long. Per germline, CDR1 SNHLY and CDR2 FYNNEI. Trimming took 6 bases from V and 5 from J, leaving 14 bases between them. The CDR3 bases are TGTGCCAGCAGGATAGGGGGTGGGGACAATGAGCAGTTCTTC. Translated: CASRIGGGDNEQFF.

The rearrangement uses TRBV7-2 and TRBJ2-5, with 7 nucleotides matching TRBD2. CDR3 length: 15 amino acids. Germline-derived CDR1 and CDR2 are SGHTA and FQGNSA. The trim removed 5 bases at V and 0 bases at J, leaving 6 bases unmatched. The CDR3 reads CASSPPSGHQETQYF. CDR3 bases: TGTGCCAGCAGCCCCCCTAGCGGACACCAAGAGACCCAGTACTTC.

CDR3 loop: CASSLLSPNGNTEAFF. The CDR3 region has the DNA TGTGCCAGCAGCTTACTTAGCCCCAATGGGAACACTGAAGCTTTCTTT. The chain joins TRBV7-8 to TRBJ1-1, with unresolved D. Germline CDR1 reads SGHVS; CDR2 reads FQNEAQ. Trimming took 2 bases from V and 1 from J, leaving 14 bases between them. This CDR3 has 16 residues.

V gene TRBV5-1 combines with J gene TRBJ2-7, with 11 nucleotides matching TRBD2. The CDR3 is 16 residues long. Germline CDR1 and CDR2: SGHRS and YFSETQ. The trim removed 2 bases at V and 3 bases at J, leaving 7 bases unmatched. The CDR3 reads CASSFFGTSGYYEQYF. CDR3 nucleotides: TGCGCCAGCAGCTTCTTTGGGACTAGCGGCTACTACGAGCAGTACTTC.

The CDR3 DNA reads as TGTGCCAGCAGCCAAGATCGAGTAATAGCGGGATCTGAGCAGTTCTTC. Its protein product is CASSQDRVIAGSEQFF. This chain links TRBV14 with TRBJ2-1; 8 nucleotides agree with TRBD2. The V gene's germline CDR1 is SGHDN and CDR2 FVKESK. The CDR3 is 16 residues long. V lost 0 bases, J lost 9 bases, and 10 bases stayed unmatched.

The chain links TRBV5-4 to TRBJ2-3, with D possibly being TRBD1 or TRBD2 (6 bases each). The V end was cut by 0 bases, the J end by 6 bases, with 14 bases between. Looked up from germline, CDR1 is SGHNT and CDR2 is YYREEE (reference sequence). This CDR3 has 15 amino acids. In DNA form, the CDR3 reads TGTGCCAGCAGCTTGGATGTCGGGGGCATGGATACGCAGTATTTT. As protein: CASSLDVGGMDTQYF.

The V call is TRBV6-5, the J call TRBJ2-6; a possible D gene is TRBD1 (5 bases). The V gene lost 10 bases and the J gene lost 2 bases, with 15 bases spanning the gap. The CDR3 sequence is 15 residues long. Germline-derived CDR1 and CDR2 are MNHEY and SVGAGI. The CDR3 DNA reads TGTGCCACCGGGCAGGGCACGGCTGGGGCCAACGTCCTGACTTTC. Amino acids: CATGQGTAGANVLTF.

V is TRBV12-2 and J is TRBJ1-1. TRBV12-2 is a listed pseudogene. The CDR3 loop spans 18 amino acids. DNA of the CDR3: TGTGCAAGTCGCTTGGGGGATTTTTTGGGACCGATCAACACTGAAGCTTTCTTT. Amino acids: CASRLGDFLGPINTEAFF.

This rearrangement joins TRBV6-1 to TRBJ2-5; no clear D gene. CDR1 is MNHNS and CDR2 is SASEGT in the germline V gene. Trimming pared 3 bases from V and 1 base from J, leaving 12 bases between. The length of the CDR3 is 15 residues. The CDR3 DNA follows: TGTGCCAGCAGTGAGCCACGAGAAATCCAAGAGACCCAGTACTTC. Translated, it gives CASSEPREIQETQYF.

The CDR3 spells CASSPASSGIYGYTF. CDR3 coding DNA: TGTGCCAGTAGTCCGGCCTCCAGTGGAATCTATGGCTACACCTTC. The V call is TRBV19, the J call TRBJ1-2; no definite D call. The CDR3 is made up of 15 amino acids. CDR1 LNHDA and CDR2 SQIVND come from the germline V gene (reference sequence). V was trimmed by 5 bases and J by 4 bases, leaving 17 bases between them.

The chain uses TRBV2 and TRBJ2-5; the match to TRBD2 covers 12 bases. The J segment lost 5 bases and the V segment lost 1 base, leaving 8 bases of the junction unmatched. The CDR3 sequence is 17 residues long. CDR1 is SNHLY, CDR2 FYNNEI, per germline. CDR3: CASSEVASGGARETQYF. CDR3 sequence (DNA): TGTGCCAGCAGTGAAGTGGCTAGCGGGGGGGCCAGGGAGACCCAGTACTTC.

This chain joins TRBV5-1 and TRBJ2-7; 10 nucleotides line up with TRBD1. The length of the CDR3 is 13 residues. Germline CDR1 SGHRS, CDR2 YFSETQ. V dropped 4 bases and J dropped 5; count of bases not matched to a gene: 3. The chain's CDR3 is CASSRDRGHEQYF. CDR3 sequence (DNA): TGCGCCAGCAGCCGGGACAGGGGTCACGAGCAGTACTTC.

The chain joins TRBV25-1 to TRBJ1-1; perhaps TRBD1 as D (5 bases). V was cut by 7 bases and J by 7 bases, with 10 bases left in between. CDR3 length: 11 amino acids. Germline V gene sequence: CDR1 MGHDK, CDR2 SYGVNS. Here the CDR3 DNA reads TGTGCCAGCAAAAGGGACCATGAAGCTTTCTTT. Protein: CASKRDHEAFF.

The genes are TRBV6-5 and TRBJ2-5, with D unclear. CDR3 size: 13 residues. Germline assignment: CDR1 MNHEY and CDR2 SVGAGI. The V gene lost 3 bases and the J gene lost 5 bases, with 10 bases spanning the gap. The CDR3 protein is CASSYSSGETQYF. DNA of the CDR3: TGTGCCAGCAGTTATTCCTCTGGGGAGACCCAGTACTTC.

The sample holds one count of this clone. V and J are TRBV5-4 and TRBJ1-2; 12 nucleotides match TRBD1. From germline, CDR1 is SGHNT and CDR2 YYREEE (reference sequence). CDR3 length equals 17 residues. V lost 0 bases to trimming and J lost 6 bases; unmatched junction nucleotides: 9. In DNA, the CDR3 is TGTGCCAGCAGCTTGGACCCCGGGACAGGGGGCTATAATGGCTACACCTTC. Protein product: CASSLDPGTGGYNGYTF.

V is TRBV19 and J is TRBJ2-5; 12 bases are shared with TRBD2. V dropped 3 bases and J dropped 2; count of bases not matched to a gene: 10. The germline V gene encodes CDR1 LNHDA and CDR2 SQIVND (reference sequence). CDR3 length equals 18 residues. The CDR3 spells CASSMRYGGLAGQETQYF. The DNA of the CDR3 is TGTGCCAGTAGTATGCGTTATGGAGGACTAGCGGGACAAGAGACCCAGTACTTC.

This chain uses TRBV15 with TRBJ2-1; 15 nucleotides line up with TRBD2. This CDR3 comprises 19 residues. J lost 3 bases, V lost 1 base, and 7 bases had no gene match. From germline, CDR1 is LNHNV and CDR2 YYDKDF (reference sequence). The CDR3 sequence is CATSRGTSGGAGYYNEQFF. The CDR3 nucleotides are TGTGCCACCAGCAGAGGGACTAGCGGGGGGGCAGGATACTACAATGAGCAGTTCTTC.

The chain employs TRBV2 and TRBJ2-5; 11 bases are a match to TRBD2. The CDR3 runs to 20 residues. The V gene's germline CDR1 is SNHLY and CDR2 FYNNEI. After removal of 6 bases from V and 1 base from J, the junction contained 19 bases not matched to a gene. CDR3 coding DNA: TGTGCCAGCAGACCTACCCGGACTAGCGGGCCTAGACCTGCCCAAGAGACCCAGTACTTC. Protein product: CASRPTRTSGPRPAQETQYF.

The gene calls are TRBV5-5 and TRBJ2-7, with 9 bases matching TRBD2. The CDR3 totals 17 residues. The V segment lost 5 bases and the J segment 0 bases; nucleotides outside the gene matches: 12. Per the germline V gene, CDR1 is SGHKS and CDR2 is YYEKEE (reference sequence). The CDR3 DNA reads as TGTGCCAGCAGACCGGGACTAGCAAAGAGGGCCTCCTACGAGCAGTACTTC. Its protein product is CASRPGLAKRASYEQYF.